Below are 31 T cell receptor beta chains sequenced from a single sample in a study of beta chain features in type 1 diabetes. Every isolated RNA sample was fully reverse transcribed, so sequencing captured expressed TCRB transcripts. Method: immunoSEQ multiplex PCR; TCRdb's copy keeps in-frame clones and lacks some. Altogether hundreds of thousands of clones are present, around 15% being singletons, with the ten largest covering about 0.097%. Material for sequencing was naive CD4+ T cells from blood. Receptors were obtained from a man aged 18 to 30 in good health.

This clone was detected a few times. The chain is built from TRBV21-1 and TRBJ1-1; no DNA check was done on the table's D call, TRBD1. TRBV21-1 counts as a pseudogene. There are 18 residues in the CDR3. The CDR3 here is CASSKGKPGAGLGTEAFF. The CDR3 region has the DNA TGTGCCAGCAGCAAGGGTAAGCCGGGTGCAGGGTTGGGCACTGAAGCTTTCTTT.

CDR3 DNA sequence: TGTGCCAGCAGCTTACGTCTAGCGGGCCCAAACATTCAGTACTTC. Its protein product is CASSLRLAGPNIQYF. The V and J genes are TRBV7-2 and TRBJ2-4; 8 bases match TRBD2. J gave up 6 bases and V 2 bases, and 6 bases lay outside the gene matches. The CDR3 extends over 15 amino acids. Per the germline V gene, CDR1 is SGHTA and CDR2 is FQGNSA. Supplemented by reference TRBV7-2 and TRBJ2-4, the full variable domain reads GAGVSQSPSNKVTEKGKDVELRCDPISGHTALYWYRQSLGQGLEFLIYFQGNSAPDKSGLPSDRFSAERTGGSVSTLTIQRTQQEDSAVYLCASSLRLAGPNIQYFGAGTRLSVL.

V usage is TRBV30 and J usage is TRBJ1-2, with 7 bases matching TRBD1. After removal of 3 bases from V and 4 bases from J, the junction contained 5 bases not matched to a gene. Germline CDR1 GTSNPN, CDR2 SVGIG (reference sequence). This CDR3 spans 13 amino acids. The CDR3, as DNA: TGTGCCTGGAGCCTCGGACAGGTCTATGGCTACACCTTC. Amino acid sequence: CAWSLGQVYGYTF.

This sequence joins TRBV7-3 and TRBJ1-1, with D possibly being TRBD1 (6 bases). This CDR3 spans 14 amino acids. Germline CDR1 is SGHTA and CDR2 is FQGTGA. The V and J ends lost 1 base and 6 bases respectively, with 12 bases between them. DNA of the CDR3: TGTGCCAGCAGCTTAAATCCAGGGGACGCTGAAGCTTTCTTT. Its protein product is CASSLNPGDAEAFF.

The chain uses TRBV6-5 and TRBJ2-7; 8 nucleotides agree with TRBD1. Germline loops: CDR1 MNHEY, CDR2 SVGAGI. Trimming took 1 base from V and 2 from J; bases not matched to a gene: 4. The CDR3 is made up of 15 amino acids. The CDR3 coding sequence is TGTGCCAGCAGTTACTACCCGGACAGGGCCTACGAGCAGTACTTC. The encoded protein is CASSYYPDRAYEQYF.

Only a few counts were recorded for this clone. The chain couples TRBV6-5 to TRBJ2-3; D is unclear. The CDR3 totals 14 residues. The germline V and J ends were trimmed by 0 bases and 3 bases, with 7 bases remaining between them. Germline CDR1 and CDR2: MNHEY and SVGAGI. The CDR3 spells CASSYSPVTDTQYF. In DNA form, the CDR3 reads TGTGCCAGCAGTTACTCCCCGGTGACAGATACGCAGTATTTT.

V usage is TRBV9 and J usage is TRBJ2-3; D possibly corresponds to TRBD2 (6 bases). Germline CDR1 is SGDLS and CDR2 is YYNGEE. The CDR3 runs to 13 residues. V gave up 4 bases and J gave up 2 bases, with 8 bases separating them. CDR3 nucleotide sequence: TGTGCCAGCAGCCGGGACTTCACAGATACGCAGTATTTT. This sequence encodes CASSRDFTDTQYF.

This clone was seen only a few times. The sample carries other DNA sequences with the same CDR3. J is TRBJ1-1 and V is TRBV5-1; D unresolved. The V end was cut by 4 bases, the J end by 0 bases, with 7 bases between. CDR3 length: 13 amino acids. The germline gives CDR1 SGHRS, CDR2 YFSETQ. The CDR3 sequence: CASSLLMNTEAFF. Written as DNA, the CDR3 is TGCGCCAGCAGCCTGCTAATGAACACTGAAGCTTTCTTT.

This clone has only a few counts. The chain carries TRBV6-6 and TRBJ2-6; TRBD1 matches 7 bases. This CDR3 spans 15 amino acids. Per germline, CDR1 MNHNY and CDR2 SVGAGI (reference sequence). V was pared by 6 bases and J by 7 bases, with 9 bases of the junction left unmatched. DNA for the CDR3: TGTGCCAGCAGCTCGACAGGGTTGGGAGCCAACGTCCTGACTTTC. It specifies CASSSTGLGANVLTF.

The chain employs TRBV7-8 and TRBJ2-7; D is undetermined. Germline CDR1 SGHVS, CDR2 FQNEAQ. The CDR3 contains 14 residues. Trimming took 5 bases from V and 2 from J, leaving 13 bases between them. The CDR3 DNA sequence: TGTGCCAGCAGCCTCCAAGTCTTGACCTACGAGCAGTACTTC. This encodes CASSLQVLTYEQYF.

DNA for the CDR3: TGTGCCAGCAGTACCTCGGACACCACCTACGAGCAGTACTTC. This codes for CASSTSDTTYEQYF. V usage is TRBV6-5 and J usage is TRBJ2-7, with D tentatively TRBD1 (5 bases). This CDR3 comprises 14 residues. Germline V lookup: CDR1 MNHEY, CDR2 SVGAGI. V lost 5 bases, J lost 2 bases, and 13 bases lay in between.

The CDR3 DNA is TGCGCCAGCAGCCAGGCAGGGGGCCGGCTTATCTACGAGCAGTACTTC. Translation: CASSQAGGRLIYEQYF. The V call is TRBV4-1, the J call TRBJ2-7, with 8 bases aligning to TRBD1. Germline loops: CDR1 MGHRA, CDR2 YSYEKL. The CDR3 totals 16 residues. V shed 3 bases, J shed 3 bases, and the junction held 10 bases outside the gene matches.

The chain carries TRBV2 and TRBJ2-7, with a tentative D call TRBD1 (6 bases). The CDR3 contains 12 residues. The V end lost 6 bases, the J end lost 5 bases, and 11 bases lay between the germline ends. Germline values: CDR1 SNHLY, CDR2 FYNNEI. The CDR3 DNA follows: TGTGCCAGCAGACCTACAGGGAACGAGCAGTACTTC. It translates to CASRPTGNEQYF.

This clone was seen only a few times. The chain carries TRBV28 and TRBJ2-7, with 10 bases matching TRBD1. In germline, CDR1 is MDHEN, CDR2 SYDVKM. This CDR3 region has 18 residues. The junction had 11 bases not matched to a gene; V was cut back by 3 bases and J by 0 bases. Here the CDR3 reads CASSLLGQGKKNSYEQYF. For the CDR3, the DNA is TGTGCCAGCAGTTTGTTGGGACAGGGGAAAAAAAACTCCTACGAGCAGTACTTC.

The sample holds a few counts of this clone. The chain couples TRBV18 to TRBJ2-3; perhaps TRBD2 as D (5 bases). V was shortened by 2 bases and J by 2 bases, with 11 bases between the two germline ends. Germline V gives CDR1 KGHSH, CDR2 LQKENI. There are 15 residues in the CDR3. The CDR3 coding sequence is TGTGCCAGCTCACCAAATCACCGGGACACAGATACGCAGTATTTT. Protein: CASSPNHRDTDTQYF.

J is TRBJ2-3 and V is TRBV28; 9 bases match TRBD1. Germline CDR1 is MDHEN and CDR2 is SYDVKM. The V segment lost 6 bases and the J segment 1 base; nucleotides outside the gene matches: 5. CDR3 length: 15 amino acids. The CDR3 bases are TGTGCCAGCAGCACAGGGGGCGCGGGCACAGATACGCAGTATTTT. Translating gives CASSTGGAGTDTQYF.

The chain joins TRBV6-6 to TRBJ2-1; D unclear. The V end was cut by 0 bases, the J end by 8 bases, with 11 bases between. Per the germline V gene, CDR1 is MNHNY and CDR2 is SVGAGI (reference sequence). The CDR3 consists of 14 residues. The chain's CDR3 is CASSYSLGSHEQFF. The CDR3 nucleotides are TGTGCCAGCAGTTACTCACTCGGGTCTCATGAGCAGTTCTTC.

The chain carries TRBV18 and TRBJ2-4, with TRBD1 matching over 9 bases. This CDR3 spans 17 amino acids. Germline CDR1 is KGHSH and CDR2 is LQKENI. With 0 bases clipped from V and 0 bases from J, the junction kept 3 bases outside the gene matches. CDR3 residues: CASSPPGTGLAKNIQYF. CDR3 DNA sequence: TGTGCCAGCTCACCACCCGGGACAGGGCTAGCCAAAAACATTCAGTACTTC.

The chain couples TRBV10-3 to TRBJ2-3, with TRBD2 identical over 13 bases. Germline CDR1 and CDR2: ENHRY and SYGVKD. The CDR3 consists of 18 residues. V lost 4 bases, J lost 0 bases, and 7 bases stayed unmatched. The chain's CDR3 is CAISGLAGGSSSTDTQYF. The DNA of the CDR3 is TGTGCCATCAGTGGACTAGCGGGAGGTTCTTCTAGCACAGATACGCAGTATTTT.

This clone has more than one count but fewer than ten. The rearrangement links TRBV18 to TRBJ2-7; D unresolved. CDR1 KGHSH and CDR2 LQKENI come from the germline V gene. Trimming left V 1 base short and J 3 bases short, with 10 bases between. The CDR3 spans 14 residues. CDR3 DNA sequence: TGTGCCAGCTCACCACTGGCTAAGCACTACGAGCAGTACTTC. Protein product: CASSPLAKHYEQYF. The full variable domain, rest sourced from reference TRBV18 and TRBJ2-7, is NAGVMQNPRHLVRRRGQEARLRCSPMKGHSHVYWYRQLPEEGLKFMVYLQKENIIDESGMPKERFSAEFPKEGPSILRIQQVVRGDSAAYFCASSPLAKHYEQYFGPGTRLTVT.

Notes on this clone: Distinct nucleotide sequences in the sample also encode this CDR3. The rearrangement links TRBV6-1 to TRBJ2-7, with TRBD1 matching over 9 bases. Germline V lookup: CDR1 MNHNS, CDR2 SASEGT. V shed 6 bases, J shed 0 bases, and the junction held 3 bases outside the gene matches. The CDR3 loop spans 14 amino acids. The CDR3 protein is CASSRDRVSYEQYF. In DNA, the CDR3 is TGTGCCAGCAGCCGGGACAGGGTCTCCTACGAGCAGTACTTC.

The chain uses TRBV4-2 and TRBJ1-1, with 7 bases aligning to TRBD1. The CDR3 runs 15 residues. V dropped 1 base and J dropped 1; count of bases not matched to a gene: 3. Germline lookup yields CDR1 LGHNA and CDR2 YNFKEQ. CDR3 residues: CASSQGDRGNTEAFF. The CDR3 nucleotides read TGTGCCAGCAGCCAAGGGGACAGAGGGAACACTGAAGCTTTCTTT.

The chain combines TRBV2 with TRBJ1-1; D not certain. The V end lost 8 bases, the J end lost 0 bases, and 10 bases lay between the germline ends. CDR1 is SNHLY, CDR2 FYNNEI, per germline. There are 13 residues in the CDR3. Written as DNA, the CDR3 is TGTGCCAGCCGGGCAGACATGAACACTGAAGCTTTCTTT. The encoded protein is CASRADMNTEAFF.

This clone was counted only a few times. V usage is TRBV28 and J usage is TRBJ2-7; 9 positions match TRBD2. The CDR3 contains 14 residues. J gave up 6 bases and V 6 bases, and 9 bases lay outside the gene matches. Germline V lookup: CDR1 MDHEN, CDR2 SYDVKM. The CDR3 DNA sequence: TGTGCCAGCAGGGGAGCGGGGGGCCAGGGCGAGCAGTACTTC. Its protein product is CASRGAGGQGEQYF. The full variable domain, rest sourced from reference TRBV28 and TRBJ2-7, is DVKVTQSSRYLVKRTGEKVFLECVQDMDHENMFWYRQDPGLGLRLIYFSYDVKMKEKGDIPEGYSVSREKKERFSLILESASTNQTSMYLCASRGAGGQGEQYFGPGTRLTVT.

The chain combines TRBV28 with TRBJ1-5; a possible D gene is TRBD1 (5 bases). The germline gives CDR1 MDHEN, CDR2 SYDVKM. V lost 8 bases to trimming and J lost 5 bases, with 16 bases between them. The CDR3 extends over 14 amino acids. In nucleotides, the CDR3 is TGTGCCAGCCGGGGAGCAGGGACTCATCAGCCCCAGCATTTT. Its translation: CASRGAGTHQPQHF.

Only a few counts were recorded for this clone. The rearrangement joins TRBV19 to TRBJ1-5; perhaps TRBD1 as D (5 bases). The ends were cut back, 6 bases at V and 2 bases at J, with 14 bases in the middle. Germline values: CDR1 LNHDA, CDR2 SQIVND (reference sequence). This CDR3 has 15 residues. The CDR3 nucleotides are TGTGCCAGTAGGAAGAGGGACCGGGGCAATCAGCCCCAGCATTTT. This gives the protein CASRKRDRGNQPQHF.

This clone was counted a few times. The genes are TRBV7-2 and TRBJ1-1, with TRBD1 matching over 8 bases. The CDR3 contains 15 residues. Germline loops: CDR1 SGHTA, CDR2 FQGNSA. Trimming took 2 bases from V and 5 from J; bases not matched to a gene: 7. CDR3 amino acids: CASSLFVDRVTEAFF. The CDR3 DNA reads TGTGCCAGCAGCTTATTCGTGGACAGGGTGACTGAAGCTTTCTTT.

Of note for this clone: The sample carries other DNA sequences with the same CDR3. The rearrangement links TRBV27 to TRBJ1-2; D not certain. The CDR3 has 14 residues. Germline CDR1 reads MNHEY; CDR2 reads SMNVEV (reference sequence). The V gene lost 2 bases and the J gene lost 5 bases, with 12 bases spanning the gap. The CDR3 DNA is TGTGCCAGCAGTTTAAGAGGGTTAGGTTATGGCTACACCTTC. Protein: CASSLRGLGYGYTF.

The sample holds a few counts of this clone. This chain links TRBV18 with TRBJ2-7; no reliable D call. CDR3 length equals 13 residues. The V gene lost 8 bases and the J gene lost 2 bases, with 13 bases spanning the gap. Germline V CDR1 and CDR2: KGHSH, LQKENI. The CDR3 sequence: CASKRLEAYEQYF. CDR3 DNA sequence: TGTGCCAGCAAACGCCTAGAGGCCTACGAGCAGTACTTC.

In this sample, this clone turned up a few times. V usage is TRBV4-2 and J usage is TRBJ2-6, with 10 nucleotides matching TRBD1. Germline CDR1 LGHNA, CDR2 YNFKEQ. The CDR3 extends over 19 amino acids. V lost 0 bases to trimming and J lost 2 bases; unmatched junction nucleotides: 7. This CDR3 reads CASSQDSWTGGAGANVLTF. The CDR3 DNA reads as TGTGCCAGCAGCCAAGATTCGTGGACAGGGGGGGCTGGGGCCAACGTCCTGACTTTC.

This clone appeared a few times. The chain joins TRBV7-2 to TRBJ2-7, with TRBD1 as a possible D gene (6 bases). The length of the CDR3 is 15 residues. The V end was cut by 1 base, the J end by 12 bases, with 22 bases between. The V gene's germline CDR1 is SGHTA and CDR2 FQGNSA. The CDR3 loop reads CASSLGGATARGPYF. The CDR3 region has the DNA TGTGCCAGCAGCTTAGGAGGGGCGACGGCCAGGGGTCCGTACTTC.